The T cell receptor (beta chain) under discussion was sequenced for a study of blood T cell repertoires in COVID-19. This clone was counted a few times. All enrollees were about 18 to 95 years old and from about two dozen US areas. Two negative PCRs, clearance, or symptom resolution were required of recovered Cohort 3 donors. Some clones are missing from TCRdb's copy, which holds only in-frame ones; the method was immunoSEQ multiplex PCR. Counted here are hundreds of thousands of clones, roughly 89% occurring once; the ten biggest clones make up about 5.2%. Trimming took 2 bases from V and 7 from J; bases not matched to a gene: 4. Germline V CDR1 and CDR2: SGHAT, FQDESV (reference sequence). This CDR3 spans 15 amino acids.

V gene TRBV11-1 combines with J gene TRBJ1-6; TRBD1 aligns across 8 bases. The sequence came from a man aged 55 to 70 who had recovered from COVID-19. What was sequenced was PBMCs or T cells enriched from blood (not recorded which). The CDR3 spells CASSLYRGTNSPLHF. The DNA of the CDR3 is TGTGCCAGCAGCTTATACAGGGGGACAAATTCACCCCTCCACTTT.